This paragraph covers one T cell receptor (beta chain) sequence. The antigen is unknown. PCR was performed a second time for 7 to 11 cycles using a sample-barcoded 5' primer and a J-beta primer mix. The template-switch adaptor was a 5' adaptor with 12 random nucleotides. It tagged each cDNA molecule. One entry per CDR3 protein, called by TCRdb with MiXCR from the 5' RACE reads. The sample holds around 870,000 distinct CDR3 sequences; more than 25% are singletons and the top ten take roughly 17%. The data derive from a study of blood T cells in healthy people across ages. The V end lost 5 bases, the J end lost 2 bases, and 9 bases lay between the germline ends. Germline V gene sequence: CDR1 SGHTA, CDR2 FQGNSA. This CDR3 is 13 amino acids long. Study-level findings and limits: CMV status of donors was unknown, possibly confounding expanded clonotype changes.

This receptor was taken from a woman aged 80 or older in good health. J is TRBJ2-5 and V is TRBV7-2; tentative D call: TRBD2 (5 bases). Sequencing used blood. The CDR3 sequence is CASSARRQETQYF. As DNA, the CDR3 is TGTGCCAGCAGCGCCAGGAGGCAAGAGACCCAGTACTTC.